This T cell receptor (beta chain) was profiled in a study of blood T cell repertoires in COVID-19. Across the whole study: The United States, Italy and Spain supplied acute and convalescent COVID-19 samples.

Produced via immunoSEQ multiplex PCR; TCRdb's table is partial and in-frame only. Altogether tens of thousands of clones are present, around 85% being singletons, with the ten largest covering around a sixth. CDR3 length: 15 residues. Germline-derived CDR1 and CDR2 are LGHNA and YNFKEQ. Trimming left V 0 bases short and J 9 bases short, with 15 bases between. The sequenced material came from peripheral blood. The TCR originated in a man in his 70s with active COVID-19. This chain uses TRBV4-2 with TRBJ2-1; D remains unclear. The CDR3 sequence is CASSQDRRSSGEQFF. The CDR3 DNA reads as TGTGCCAGCAGCCAAGATCGGCGCTCGTCGGGTGAGCAGTTCTTC.